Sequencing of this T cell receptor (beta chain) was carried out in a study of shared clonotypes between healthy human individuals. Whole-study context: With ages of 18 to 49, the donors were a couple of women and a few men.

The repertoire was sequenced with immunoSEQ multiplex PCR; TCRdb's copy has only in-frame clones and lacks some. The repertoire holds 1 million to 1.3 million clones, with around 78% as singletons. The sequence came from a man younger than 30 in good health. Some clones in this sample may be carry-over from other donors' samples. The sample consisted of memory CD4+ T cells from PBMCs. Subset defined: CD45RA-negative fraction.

CDR3 residues: CASSPTGGAYEQYF. The CDR3 region has the DNA TGTGCCAGCTCTCCGACAGGGGGCGCCTACGAGCAGTACTTC. This chain uses TRBV18 with TRBJ2-7; TRBD1 agrees at 10 bases. Germline assignment: CDR1 KGHSH and CDR2 LQKENI. This CDR3 spans 14 amino acids. The junction had 4 bases not matched to a gene; V was cut back by 6 bases and J by 2 bases.